This entry features one T cell receptor beta chain sequence. What it recognizes is unknown. The data were taken from a study of shared clonotypes between healthy human individuals. Study-wide results and limits: For naive CD4 cells, roughly 4.8% of clonotypes were shared across a handful of donors. Among the subsets, naive ones generally showed larger estimated richness than memory ones.

The method was immunoSEQ multiplex PCR; TCRdb's version includes in-frame clones alone and lacks a portion of them. The sample contains under 2.5 million clones, 92% of which appear only once. CDR1 LGHNA and CDR2 YSLEER come from the germline V gene. This CDR3 region has 15 residues. The germline V and J ends were trimmed by 1 base and 0 bases, with 7 bases remaining between them. The receptor was derived from a young man in good health. Some clones in this sample may be carry-over from other donors' samples. V gene TRBV4-3 combines with J gene TRBJ2-1, with D possibly matching TRBD2 (6 bases). The material sequenced was naive CD4+ T cells from PBMCs. The subset here: CD45RA+ positively selected. The CDR3 DNA sequence: TGCGCCAGCAGCCAAGGCGGGGCCTCCTACAATGAGCAGTTCTTC. Its protein is CASSQGGASYNEQFF.